This entry lists 9 T cell receptor beta chains sequenced from one sample in a study of OX40 agonist ivuxolimab in advanced cancers. Assay used: immunoSEQ multiplex PCR; TCRdb lists only in-frame clones, some missing. The repertoire has around 67,000 clones, around 81% of them found once; the top ten carry about 8.2%. The source was CD4+ or CD8+ T cells sorted from blood, collected in a trial of the OX40 agonist ivuxolimab. These receptors were collected from an adult with an advanced solid tumor such as melanoma, head and neck, liver or kidney cancer.

This clone was picked up one time. The chain employs TRBV7-9 and TRBJ2-2; tentative D call: TRBD1 (5 bases). The ends were cut back, 1 base at V and 3 bases at J, with 9 bases in the middle. Per the germline V gene, CDR1 is SEHNR and CDR2 is FQNEAQ (reference sequence). The CDR3 is 15 amino acids. The CDR3 region has the DNA TGTGCCAGCAGCTTAGGCAGGGTGGACACCGGGGAGCTGTTTTTT. It yields the protein CASSLGRVDTGELFF.

About this clone: The same CDR3 can be traced to other DNA sequences in this sample. The chain recombines TRBV9 with TRBJ2-3; 7 bases are a match to TRBD2. The V gene end was trimmed by 4 bases and the J gene end by 0 bases; junction bases not matched to a gene: 5. The CDR3 has 15 amino acids. Looked up from germline, CDR1 is SGDLS and CDR2 is YYNGEE. Written as DNA, the CDR3 is TGTGCCAGCAGCCCGCGGGGGTCTAGCACAGATACGCAGTATTTT. This codes for CASSPRGSSTDTQYF.

J is TRBJ2-6 and V is TRBV7-3; tentatively, D is TRBD2 (6 bases). CDR1 is SGHTA and CDR2 is FQGTGA in the germline V gene. CDR3 length: 15 residues. Trimming took off 4 bases at V and 3 bases at J, with 10 bases between the two ends. The chain's CDR3 is CASSSGEDGANVLTF. CDR3 in DNA: TGTGCCAGCAGCTCGGGGGAGGATGGGGCCAACGTCCTGACTTTC.

This rearrangement joins TRBV27 to TRBJ1-6, with unresolved D. This CDR3 spans 15 amino acids. Germline loops: CDR1 MNHEY, CDR2 SMNVEV (reference sequence). Trimming pared 3 bases from V and 3 bases from J, leaving 9 bases between. The DNA of the CDR3 is TGTGCCAGCAGTTTGGAATTCAACTATAATTCACCCCTCCACTTT. Residues: CASSLEFNYNSPLHF.

The J gene is TRBJ2-7, the V gene TRBV21-1; TRBD1, as called in the table, went unchecked against the DNA. TRBV21-1 is shown as a pseudogene. The CDR3 sequence is 17 residues long. CDR3 loop: CASRKGLPGQGDYEQYV. The CDR3 bases are TGTGCCAGCAGGAAGGGACTACCGGGACAGGGAGACTACGAGCAGTACGTC.

V usage is TRBV27 and J usage is TRBJ1-5; D remains unclear. Germline loops: CDR1 MNHEY, CDR2 SMNVEV (reference sequence). This CDR3 region has 18 residues. The ends were cut back, 5 bases at V and 7 bases at J, with 27 bases in the middle. This CDR3 reads CASSPIPTFPLFGQPQHF. The CDR3 DNA follows: TGTGCCAGCAGTCCCATCCCCACGTTTCCCCTTTTTGGACAGCCCCAGCATTTT.

This chain joins TRBV27 and TRBJ2-7; D ambiguous. Trimming stripped 0 bases from V and 6 bases from J, with 15 bases between. The CDR3 covers 15 residues. Germline CDR1 reads MNHEY; CDR2 reads SMNVEV (reference sequence). CDR3 sequence (DNA): TGTGCCAGCAGTTTATCGATTGACGGGTCGGGCGAGCAGTACTTC. This gives the protein CASSLSIDGSGEQYF.

This clone was counted a single time. The chain links TRBV28 to TRBJ2-7; 7 positions agree with TRBD1. V shed 4 bases and J 2 bases; nucleotides not matched to a gene: 5. This CDR3 region has 14 residues. The V gene's germline CDR1 is MDHEN and CDR2 SYDVKM. The chain's CDR3 is CASSSGTETYEQYF. In nucleotides, the CDR3 is TGTGCCAGCAGTTCCGGGACAGAGACCTACGAGCAGTACTTC.

This chain joins TRBV27 and TRBJ1-4; TRBD1 matches 10 bases. V dropped 6 bases and J dropped 8; count of bases not matched to a gene: 6. The CDR3 runs 14 residues. CDR1 is MNHEY, CDR2 SMNVEV, per germline (reference sequence). CDR3 region: CASSGQGVGEKLFF. The CDR3 DNA reads as TGTGCCAGCAGCGGACAGGGGGTGGGGGAAAAACTGTTTTTT.